The T cell receptor (beta chain) described here comes from a study of neurological immune-mediated disorders. Findings and caveats of the study: HTLV-1-associated myelopathy had the most TCR clonal expansion, whereas multiple sclerosis had the least (lower than in healthy controls).

The CDR3 contains 16 residues. Germline assignment: CDR1 SGDLS and CDR2 YYNGEE. The V and J ends lost 4 bases and 10 bases, in that order; junction bases with no gene match: 13. This clonotype was found many times. The antigen is not known. With 10-nucleotide random UMIs, 5'RACE was used to make the cDNA. Every sequencing run produced over 160 million TCR-beta sequences, and the sequences from any one run covered 15-18 subjects. TCRdb itself ran the 5' RACE reads through MiXCR, one entry per CDR3 protein. This repertoire shows about 49,000 distinct CDR3 sequences, about 9.1% found once; its top ten account for under 2%. Time point noted: longitudinal time-point 1 (baseline). Healthy controls were blood bank volunteers in Maryland, USA.

The sample comprised PBMCs. The J gene is TRBJ2-1, the V gene TRBV9, with 11 bases matching TRBD2. The TCR comes from a woman in her thirties or forties in good health. The CDR3 sequence is CASSSIAGGIQGEQFF. Written as DNA, the CDR3 is TGTGCCAGCAGCTCTATAGCGGGAGGGATACAAGGGGAGCAGTTCTTC.